These T cell receptor beta chains were read from a single sample in a study of blood T cell repertoires in COVID-19. Produced via immunoSEQ multiplex PCR; TCRdb's table is partial and in-frame only. The sample yields roughly 160,000 clones, roughly 80% seen once. Sequenced: PBMCs or T cells enriched from blood (not recorded which). The source is a woman in her 40s with acute COVID-19. Each CDR3 is given with its conserved first and last residue. A D gene is named only where the DNA matches it firmly. The listing skips clone size in some rows; elsewhere it reads once, few, many or a size class.

size,V,J,D,CDR3
.,TRBV9,TRBJ1-6,TRBD1,CASRTGTGNSPLHF
.,TRBV9,TRBJ2-2,TRBD2,CASSGVAGGPGELFF
.,TRBV13,TRBJ1-2,.,CASSLAAGPYGYTF
.,TRBV7-3,TRBJ2-1,.,CASSLMGGPGQSVTSTYNEQFF
.,TRBV11-1,TRBJ1-1,TRBD1,CASRYTGDTEAFF
.,TRBV29-1,TRBJ2-1,TRBD1,CSVAGQGKENEQFF
.,TRBV9,TRBJ2-1,.,CASSLGAPLNEQFF
.,TRBV7-9,TRBJ1-2,.,CASSFENYGYTF
few,TRBV12-3/TRBV12-4,TRBJ1-2,.,CASTTGTNYGYTF
once,TRBV7-3,TRBJ2-3,.,CASSPGLSSTDTQYF
.,TRBV5-1,TRBJ1-1,.,CASSWTDRTEAFF
.,TRBV5-1,TRBJ2-3,.,CASSKGVETSTDTQYF
.,TRBV20-1,TRBJ1-2,.,CSASWQGGYGYTF
.,TRBV7-8,TRBJ1-1,TRBD1,CASSHRTGRAFF
.,TRBV28,TRBJ1-2,.,CASSWRQASYGYTF
.,TRBV5-6,TRBJ2-4,.,CASSFLQGKNIQYF
.,TRBV6-1,TRBJ1-2,.,CASSDRAGYTF
.,TRBV7-9,TRBJ2-7,TRBD2,CASRLGLAGDGYEQYF
.,TRBV19,TRBJ2-2,.,CASSPGRGRSYGELFF
.,TRBV7-8,TRBJ1-6,TRBD1,CASSFGQGENSPLHF
.,TRBV6-5,TRBJ1-5,TRBD1,CASRATGGNQPQHF
.,TRBV5-4,TRBJ1-1,.,CASGRGGELNTEAFF
few,TRBV2,TRBJ2-6,TRBD1,CASSQDRAGANVLTF
once,TRBV2,TRBJ2-3,.,CASRQLPQGTQYF
.,TRBV19,TRBJ2-7,TRBD2,CASSTRGAGGNEQYF
few,TRBV3-1/TRBV3-2,TRBJ2-1,TRBD2,CASSFLAAKNNEQFF
.,TRBV5-1,TRBJ1-1,.,CASRAGVEAEAFF
.,TRBV5-4,TRBJ2-7,TRBD1,CASSPRTGADEQYF
.,TRBV10-3,TRBJ2-1,TRBD2,CAISRTSGRVYNEQFF
.,TRBV27,TRBJ1-3,TRBD1,CASSSISPGQGISGNTIYF
.,TRBV21-1,TRBJ2-1,.,CASSKHGLAAYNEQFF
.,TRBV21-1,TRBJ2-5,.,CASSKEEKRAGLAGRAKETQYF
.,TRBV18,TRBJ2-7,TRBD1,CASSYRDRNDYEQYF
.,TRBV5-1,TRBJ1-1,TRBD1,CASSLGDRGLEDTEAFF
.,TRBV6-2/TRBV6-3,TRBJ2-7,.,CASSTSRGGGQYF
.,TRBV6-5,TRBJ2-1,.,CASRLAPSYNEQFF
.,TRBV5-1,TRBJ1-1,.,CASSLAGELTEAFF
few,TRBV11-2,TRBJ1-1,.,CASSLVVAAMNTEAFF
.,TRBV2,TRBJ1-3,.,CASSEAKGNSGNTIYF
.,TRBV5-6,TRBJ2-1,TRBD2,CASSPLVFGTSGNNEQFF
.,TRBV7-9,TRBJ2-7,TRBD2,CASSSTGLALRSYEQYF
.,TRBV7-8,TRBJ2-5,TRBD2,CASSLVPWGGETQYF
.,TRBV19,TRBJ2-6,.,CASRYSGANVLTF
.,TRBV28,TRBJ2-7,.,CASSLPGARSYEQYF
.,TRBV18,TRBJ2-3,TRBD2,CASSQAASGSTDTQYF
.,TRBV2,TRBJ1-2,TRBD1,CASSPGQRTYGYTF
.,TRBV5-4,TRBJ1-2,.,CASSLQGAGGYTF
.,TRBV7-9,TRBJ2-2,.,CASSLIETNPGELFF
.,TRBV2,TRBJ2-3,TRBD2,CASSLTSGRPYF
.,TRBV5-1,TRBJ1-1,.,CASILGTENTEAFF
.,TRBV7-3,TRBJ1-2,.,CASSLTSTGRGYTF
few,TRBV5-8,TRBJ1-6,.,CASSQAVNSPLHF
once,TRBV5-1,TRBJ2-5,TRBD1,CASSATGQNEETQYF
.,TRBV7-2,TRBJ2-3,TRBD1,CASSRTGRTDTQYF
.,TRBV2,TRBJ1-5,.,CASSLAGSSNQPQHF
.,TRBV5-1,TRBJ1-1,.,CASSPLTRGNTEAFF
once,TRBV11-1,TRBJ1-1,TRBD1,CASSFGQGSTEAFF